This T cell receptor (beta chain) was identified in a study of beta chain features in type 1 diabetes. Study at large: All of the samples together had roughly 98 million sorted cells examined.

cDNA synthesis used the whole RNA isolate, giving expressed TCRB sequences. Assay: immunoSEQ multiplex PCR; the TCRdb copy retains only in-frame clones and omits some. The sample has hundreds of thousands of clones; approximately 11% are singletons. The CDR3 has 14 residues. V shed 2 bases and J shed 4 bases, with 10 bases lying between them. CDR1 is SGHTA and CDR2 is FQGNSA in the germline V gene. This clone showed up just a few times. Its antigen is not identified. Study observations and caveats: A cDNA-based sequencing approach could over-represent cells with high TCR expression. TCRB CDR3s were moderately but significantly shorter in Type 1 diabetes patients in all four CD4+ subsets.

Sequenced sample: naive CD4+ T cells from blood. V gene TRBV7-2 combines with J gene TRBJ2-3; TRBD2 might be the D (5 bases). The TCR sequence derives from a man under 40 with type 1 diabetes. CDR3 region: CASSLRERADTQYF. CDR3 in DNA: TGTGCCAGCAGCTTAAGGGAGAGGGCAGATACGCAGTATTTT.